The subject of this entry is one T cell receptor (beta chain). The trim removed 4 bases at V and 3 bases at J, leaving 10 bases unmatched. CDR3 length equals 15 residues. Per germline, CDR1 SGHKS and CDR2 YYEKEE (reference sequence). The source of the sample is a study of blood T cell repertoires in COVID-19. Study-level background: The United States, Italy and Spain supplied acute and convalescent COVID-19 samples.

The protocol was immunoSEQ multiplex PCR, while the TCRdb copy is restricted to in-frame clones and leaves out a portion. This repertoire shows under 250,000 clones, 75% to 90% found once; its top ten account for more than 25%. The sequenced material came from peripheral blood. The chain combines TRBV5-5 with TRBJ2-7, with 7 bases lining up with TRBD2. This TCR was recovered from a middle-aged man with acute or convalescent COVID-19. The CDR3 region has the DNA TGTGCCAGCAGCCTCCTTGCGGAGCGGGGCTACGAGCAGTACTTC. Translated, it gives CASSLLAERGYEQYF.